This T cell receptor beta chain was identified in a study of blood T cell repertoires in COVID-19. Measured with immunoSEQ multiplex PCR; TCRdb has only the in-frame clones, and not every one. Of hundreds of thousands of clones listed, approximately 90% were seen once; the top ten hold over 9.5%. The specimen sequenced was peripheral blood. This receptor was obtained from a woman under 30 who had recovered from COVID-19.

CDR3 sequence (DNA): TGTGCCAGCAGCTACGGACTAGCCCACAATGAGCAGTTCTTC. Translated: CASSYGLAHNEQFF. The chain joins TRBV5-6 to TRBJ2-1; 8 bases map to TRBD2. The V gene's germline CDR1 is SGHDT and CDR2 YYEEEE. Unmatched junction bases numbered 4, after V lost 3 bases and J lost 5 bases. The CDR3 is 14 residues long.